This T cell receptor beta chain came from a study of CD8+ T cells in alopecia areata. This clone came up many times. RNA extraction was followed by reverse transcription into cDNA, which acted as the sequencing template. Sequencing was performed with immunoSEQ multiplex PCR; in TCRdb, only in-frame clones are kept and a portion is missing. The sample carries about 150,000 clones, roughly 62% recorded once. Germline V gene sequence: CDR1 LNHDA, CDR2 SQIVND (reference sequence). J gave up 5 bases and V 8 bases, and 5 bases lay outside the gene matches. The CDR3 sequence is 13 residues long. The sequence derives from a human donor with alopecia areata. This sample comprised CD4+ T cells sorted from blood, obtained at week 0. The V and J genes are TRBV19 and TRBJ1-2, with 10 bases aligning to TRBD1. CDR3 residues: CASGDRGKYGYTF. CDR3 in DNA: TGTGCCAGTGGGGACAGGGGCAAGTATGGCTACACCTTC.